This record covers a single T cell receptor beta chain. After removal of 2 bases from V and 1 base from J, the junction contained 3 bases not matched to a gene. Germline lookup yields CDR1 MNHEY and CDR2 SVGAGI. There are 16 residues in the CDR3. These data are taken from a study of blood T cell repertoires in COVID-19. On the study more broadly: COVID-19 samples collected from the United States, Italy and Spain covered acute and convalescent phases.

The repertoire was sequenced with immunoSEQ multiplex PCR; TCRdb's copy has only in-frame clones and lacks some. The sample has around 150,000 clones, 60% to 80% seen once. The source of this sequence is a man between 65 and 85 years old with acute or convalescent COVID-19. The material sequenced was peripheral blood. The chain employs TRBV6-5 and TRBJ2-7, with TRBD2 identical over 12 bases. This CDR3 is CASSYSGTSGSYEQYF. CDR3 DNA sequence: TGTGCCAGCAGTTACAGCGGGACTAGCGGGTCCTACGAGCAGTACTTC.